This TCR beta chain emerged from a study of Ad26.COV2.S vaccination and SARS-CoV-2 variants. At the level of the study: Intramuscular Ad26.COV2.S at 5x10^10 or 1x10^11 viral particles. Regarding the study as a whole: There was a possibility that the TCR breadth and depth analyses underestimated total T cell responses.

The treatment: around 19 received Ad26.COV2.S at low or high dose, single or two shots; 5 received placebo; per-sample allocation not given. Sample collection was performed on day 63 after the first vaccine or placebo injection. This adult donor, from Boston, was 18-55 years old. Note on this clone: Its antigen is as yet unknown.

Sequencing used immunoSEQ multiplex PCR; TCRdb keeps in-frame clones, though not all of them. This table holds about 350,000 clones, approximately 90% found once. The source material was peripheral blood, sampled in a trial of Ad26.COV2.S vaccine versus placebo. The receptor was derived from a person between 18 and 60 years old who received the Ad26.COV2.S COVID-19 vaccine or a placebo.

CDR3 sequence (DNA): TGTGCCAGCAGCCCGAATACAGGGACCCAAGAGACCCAGTACTTC. Translating it yields CASSPNTGTQETQYF. V gene TRBV7-8 combines with J gene TRBJ2-5; maybe TRBD1 (6 bases). The CDR3 runs to 15 residues. The germline V and J ends were trimmed by 5 bases and 1 base, with 14 bases remaining between them. Per germline, CDR1 SGHVS and CDR2 FQNEAQ.